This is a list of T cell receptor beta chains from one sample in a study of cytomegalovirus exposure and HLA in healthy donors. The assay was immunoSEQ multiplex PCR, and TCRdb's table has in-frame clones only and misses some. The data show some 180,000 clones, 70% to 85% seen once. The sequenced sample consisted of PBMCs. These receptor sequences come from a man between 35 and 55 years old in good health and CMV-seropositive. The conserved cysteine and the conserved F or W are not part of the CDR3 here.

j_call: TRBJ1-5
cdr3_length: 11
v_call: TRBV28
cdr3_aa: ASSFFGYQPQH

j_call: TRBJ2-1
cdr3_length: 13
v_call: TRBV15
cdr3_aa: ATSTRLAGYNEQF

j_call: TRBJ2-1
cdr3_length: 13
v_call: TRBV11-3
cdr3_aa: ASSLDLTGANEQF

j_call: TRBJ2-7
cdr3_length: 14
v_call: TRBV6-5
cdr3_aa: ASSYATGMMSYEQY

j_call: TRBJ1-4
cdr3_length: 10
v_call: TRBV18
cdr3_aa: ASSQAREKLF

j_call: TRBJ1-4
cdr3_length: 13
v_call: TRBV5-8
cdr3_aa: ASRGGQATNEKLF

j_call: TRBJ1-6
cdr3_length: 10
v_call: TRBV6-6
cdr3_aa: ASSYLNSPLH

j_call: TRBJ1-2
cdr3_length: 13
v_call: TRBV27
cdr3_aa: ASSARQGAGYGYT

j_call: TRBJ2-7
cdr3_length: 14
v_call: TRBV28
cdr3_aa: ASSSPSSGRKHEQY

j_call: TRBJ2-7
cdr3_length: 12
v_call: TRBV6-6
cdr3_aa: ASSYGQIPYEQY

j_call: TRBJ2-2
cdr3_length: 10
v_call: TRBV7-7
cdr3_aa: ASSDYTGELF

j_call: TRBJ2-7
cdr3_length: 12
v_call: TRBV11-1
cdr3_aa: ASSLGTGDREQY

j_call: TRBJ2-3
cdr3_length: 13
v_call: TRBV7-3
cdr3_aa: ASSLMGQGPDTQY

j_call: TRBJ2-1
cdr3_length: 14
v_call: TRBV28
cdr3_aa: ASSLRAASSYNEQF

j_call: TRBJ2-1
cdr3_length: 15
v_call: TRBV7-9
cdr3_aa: ASSPSVRTSGRDEQF

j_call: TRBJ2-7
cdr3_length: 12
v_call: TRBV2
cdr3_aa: ASSLDRTAYEQY

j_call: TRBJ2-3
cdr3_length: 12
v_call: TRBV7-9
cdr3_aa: ASSLGQLTDTQY

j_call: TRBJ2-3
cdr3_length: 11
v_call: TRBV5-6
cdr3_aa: ASSLGGADTQY

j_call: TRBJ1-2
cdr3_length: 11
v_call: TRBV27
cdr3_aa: ASSPRYSYGYT

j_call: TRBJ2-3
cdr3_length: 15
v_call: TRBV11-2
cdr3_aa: ASSQTTSGLLTDTQY

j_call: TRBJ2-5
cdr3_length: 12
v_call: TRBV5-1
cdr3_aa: ASSIGGTSYGQY

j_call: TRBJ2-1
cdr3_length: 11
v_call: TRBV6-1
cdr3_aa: ASSNYRVNEQF

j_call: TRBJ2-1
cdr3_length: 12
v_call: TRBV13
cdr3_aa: ASSLDRGLYEQF

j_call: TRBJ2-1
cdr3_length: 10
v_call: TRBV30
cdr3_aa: AWTPLTNEQF

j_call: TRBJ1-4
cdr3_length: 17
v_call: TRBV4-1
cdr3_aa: ASSFPGTGGIPANEKLF

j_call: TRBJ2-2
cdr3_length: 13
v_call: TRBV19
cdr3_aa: ASFPGLSGEEELF

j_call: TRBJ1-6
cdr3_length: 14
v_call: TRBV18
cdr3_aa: ASSPMTGSYNSPLH

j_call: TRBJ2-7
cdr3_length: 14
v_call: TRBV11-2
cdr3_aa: ASNKITGGPGTKQY

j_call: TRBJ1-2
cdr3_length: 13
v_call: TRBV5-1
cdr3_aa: ASSSLDRANYGYT

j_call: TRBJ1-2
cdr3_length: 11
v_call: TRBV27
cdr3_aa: ASMFAGNGGYT

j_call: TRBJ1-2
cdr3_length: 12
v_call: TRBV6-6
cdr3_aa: ASSYLTGNYGYT

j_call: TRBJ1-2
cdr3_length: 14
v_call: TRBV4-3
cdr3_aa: ASSPPPGQGAGGYT

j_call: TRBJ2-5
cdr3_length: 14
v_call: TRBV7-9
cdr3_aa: ASSLDHLAGDETQY

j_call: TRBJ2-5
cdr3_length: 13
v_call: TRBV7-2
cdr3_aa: ASSFPAGDDETQY

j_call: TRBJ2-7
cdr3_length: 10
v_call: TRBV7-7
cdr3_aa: ASSLGGCEQY